This TCR beta chain originates from a study of monozygotic twins with inflammatory bowel disease. Study-wide results and limits: A reduction in TCRbeta diversity (inverse Simpson) was seen in IBD patients relative to healthy co-twins.

Germline loops: CDR1 SGHKS, CDR2 YYEKEE (reference sequence). The CDR3 totals 15 residues. Investigators made cDNA in eight separate reactions per sample. Using the 5' RACE reads, TCRdb records one entry per CDR3 protein without DNA. The sample has approximately 100,000 distinct CDR3 sequences. Regarding this clonotype: As yet, its antigen is unknown.

This receptor was obtained from a human donor with ulcerative colitis or Crohn's disease, or a healthy co-twin of an affected twin (not recorded which). This chain links TRBV5-5 with TRBJ1-1. Specimen: blood. CDR3 sequence: CASSLIKSVNTEAFF. Complete variable domain (other parts from reference TRBV5-5 and TRBJ1-1): DAGVTQSPTHLIKTRGQQVTLRCSPISGHKSVSWYQQVLGQGPQFIFQYYEKEERGRGNFPDRFSARQFPNYSSELNVNALLLGDSALYLCASSLIKSVNTEAFFGQGTRLTVV.